This T cell receptor (beta chain) is drawn from a study of blood T cell repertoires in COVID-19. Across the study: Acute-phase and convalescent COVID-19 samples originated in the United States, Italy and Spain. PBMCs, B-cell-depleted T cells, or T cells were the source of the cDNA or gDNA that made up the material.

Only in-frame clones appear in the TCRdb table, and some are missing; sequencing was by immunoSEQ multiplex PCR. Of roughly 200,000 clones listed, 82% are singletons. The CDR3 is made up of 14 amino acids. Germline V CDR1 and CDR2: MDHEN, SYDVKM. The V and J ends lost 7 bases and 3 bases respectively, with 13 bases between them. This clone was observed a handful of times. Followed over time, Seattle patients had been enrolled while infection was active. V gene TRBV28 combines with J gene TRBJ1-5; D may be TRBD1 (6 bases). This clonotype was obtained from a woman of 80 years or more with COVID-19, enrolled during active disease. Source material: peripheral blood. The CDR3 nucleotides read TGTGCCAGCACCCAGGACAGAATCAATCAGCCCCAGCATTTT. It is translated as CASTQDRINQPQHF.